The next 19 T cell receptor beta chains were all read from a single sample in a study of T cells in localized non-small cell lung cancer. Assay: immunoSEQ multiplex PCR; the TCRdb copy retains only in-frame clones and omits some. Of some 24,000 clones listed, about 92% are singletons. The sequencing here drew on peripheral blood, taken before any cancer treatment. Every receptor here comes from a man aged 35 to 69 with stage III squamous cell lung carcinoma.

The chain's CDR3 is CASSFGRPEAFF. As DNA, the CDR3 is TGTGCCAGCAGTTTCGGGAGACCTGAAGCTTTCTTT. This rearrangement joins TRBV28 to TRBJ1-1; D not certain. The CDR3 consists of 12 residues. Germline CDR1 MDHEN, CDR2 SYDVKM. V lost 3 bases and J lost 6, with 8 bases in between.

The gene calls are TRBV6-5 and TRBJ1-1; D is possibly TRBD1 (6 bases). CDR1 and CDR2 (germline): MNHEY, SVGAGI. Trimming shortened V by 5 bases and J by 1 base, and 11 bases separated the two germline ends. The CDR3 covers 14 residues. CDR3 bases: TGTGCCAGCAGTGAGGGACATCGGAACACTGAAGCTTTCTTT. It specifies CASSEGHRNTEAFF.

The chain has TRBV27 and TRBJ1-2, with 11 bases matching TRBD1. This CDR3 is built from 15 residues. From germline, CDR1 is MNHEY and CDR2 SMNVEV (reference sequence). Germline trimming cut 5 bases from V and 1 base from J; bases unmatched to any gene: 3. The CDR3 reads CASSGTGGYNYGYTF. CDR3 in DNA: TGTGCCAGCAGTGGGACAGGGGGTTATAACTATGGCTACACCTTC.

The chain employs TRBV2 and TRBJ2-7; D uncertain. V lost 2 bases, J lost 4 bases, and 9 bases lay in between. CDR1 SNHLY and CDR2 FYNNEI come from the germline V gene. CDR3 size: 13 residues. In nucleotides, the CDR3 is TGTGCCAGCAGTGAATCGGCAGCATACGAGCAGTACTTC. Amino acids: CASSESAAYEQYF. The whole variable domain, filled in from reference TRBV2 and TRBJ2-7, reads EPEVTQTPSHQVTQMGQEVILRCVPISNHLYFYWYRQILGQKVEFLVSFYNNEISEKSEIFDDQFSVERPDGSNFTLKIRSTKLEDSAMYFCASSESAAYEQYFGPGTRLTVT.

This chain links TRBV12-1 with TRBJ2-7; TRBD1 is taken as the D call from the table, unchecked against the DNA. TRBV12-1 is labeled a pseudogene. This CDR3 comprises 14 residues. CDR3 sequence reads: CAWPLQQGVGEQYF. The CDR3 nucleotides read TGTGCCTGGCCCCTCCAGCAGGGGGTTGGCGAGCAGTACTTC.

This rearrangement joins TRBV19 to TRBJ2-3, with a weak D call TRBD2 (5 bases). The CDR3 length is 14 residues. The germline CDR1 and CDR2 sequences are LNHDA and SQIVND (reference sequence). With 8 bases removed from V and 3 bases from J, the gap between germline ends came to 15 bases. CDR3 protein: CASGGGRRTDTQYF. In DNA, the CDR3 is TGTGCCAGTGGCGGTGGGCGGAGGACAGATACGCAGTATTTT.

DNA for the CDR3: TGCAGCGTCCACGACAGGGGGCATTACGAGCAGTACTTC. Its protein is CSVHDRGHYEQYF. The chain uses TRBV29-1 and TRBJ2-7; 10 positions agree with TRBD1. The V segment lost 6 bases and the J segment 4 bases; nucleotides outside the gene matches: 6. The CDR3 sequence is 13 residues long. Germline CDR1 is SQVTM and CDR2 is ANQGSEA.

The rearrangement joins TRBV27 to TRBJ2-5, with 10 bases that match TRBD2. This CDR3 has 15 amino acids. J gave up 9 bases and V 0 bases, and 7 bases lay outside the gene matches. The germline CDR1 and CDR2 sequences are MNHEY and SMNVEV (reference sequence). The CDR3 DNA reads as TGTGCCAGCAGTTTATCGGATAGCGGGAGGAGCCCCCAGTACTTC. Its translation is CASSLSDSGRSPQYF.

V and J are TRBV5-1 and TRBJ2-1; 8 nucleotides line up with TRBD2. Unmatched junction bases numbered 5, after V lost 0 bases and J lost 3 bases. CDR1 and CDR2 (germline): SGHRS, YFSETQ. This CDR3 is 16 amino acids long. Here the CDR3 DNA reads TGCGCCAGCAGCTTGGTTTCTAGCGGGTACTACAATGAGCAGTTCTTC. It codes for CASSLVSSGYYNEQFF.

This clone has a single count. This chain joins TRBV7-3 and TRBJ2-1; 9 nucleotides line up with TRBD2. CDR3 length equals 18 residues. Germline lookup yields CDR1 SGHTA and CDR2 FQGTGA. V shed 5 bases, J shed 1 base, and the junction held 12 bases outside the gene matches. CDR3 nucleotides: TGTGCCAGCAGCCGGACGCCGCGCGGGGGGGTTTCCTACAATGAGCAGTTCTTC. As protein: CASSRTPRGGVSYNEQFF.

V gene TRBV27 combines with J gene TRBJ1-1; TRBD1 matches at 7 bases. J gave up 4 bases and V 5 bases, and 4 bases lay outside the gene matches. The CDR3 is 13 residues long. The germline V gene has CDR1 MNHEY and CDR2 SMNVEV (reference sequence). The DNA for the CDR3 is TGTGCCAGCAGTAGACAGGGAGGCACTGAAGCTTTCTTT. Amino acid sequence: CASSRQGGTEAFF.

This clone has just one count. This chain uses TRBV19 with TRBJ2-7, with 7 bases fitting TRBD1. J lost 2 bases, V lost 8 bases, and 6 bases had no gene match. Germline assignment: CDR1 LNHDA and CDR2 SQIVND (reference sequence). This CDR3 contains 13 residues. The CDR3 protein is CASASTGTYEQYF. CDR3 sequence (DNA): TGTGCCAGTGCCTCGACAGGGACCTACGAGCAGTACTTC.

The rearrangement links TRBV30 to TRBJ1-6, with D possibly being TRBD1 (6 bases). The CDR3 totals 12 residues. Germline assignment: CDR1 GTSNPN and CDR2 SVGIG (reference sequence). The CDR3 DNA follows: TGTGCGACGGGGGGGCTCTCTTCACCCCTCCACTTT. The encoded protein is CATGGLSSPLHF. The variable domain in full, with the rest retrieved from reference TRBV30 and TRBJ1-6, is SQTIHQWPATLVQPVGSPLSLECTVEGTSNPNLYWYRQAAGRGLQLLFYSVGIGQISSEVPQNLSASRPQDRQFILSSKKLLLSDSGFYLCATGGLSSPLHFGNGTRLTVT.

The CDR3 loop reads CASSLYPRDPTGELFF. The DNA for the CDR3 is TGTGCCAGCAGTTTATACCCCCGCGATCCCACCGGGGAGCTGTTTTTT. The chain has TRBV28 and TRBJ2-2; D is undetermined. V was trimmed by 1 base and J by 4 bases, leaving 13 bases between them. Germline-derived CDR1 and CDR2 are MDHEN and SYDVKM. The CDR3 length is 16 residues. The variable domain in full, completed from reference TRBV28 and TRBJ2-2, reads DVKVTQSSRYLVKRTGEKVFLECVQDMDHENMFWYRQDPGLGLRLIYFSYDVKMKEKGDIPEGYSVSREKKERFSLILESASTNQTSMYLCASSLYPRDPTGELFFGEGSRLTVL.

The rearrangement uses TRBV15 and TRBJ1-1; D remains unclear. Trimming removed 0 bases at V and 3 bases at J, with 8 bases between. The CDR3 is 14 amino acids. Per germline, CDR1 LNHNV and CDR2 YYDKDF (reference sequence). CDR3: CATSRETFDTEAFF. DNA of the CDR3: TGTGCCACCAGCAGAGAGACTTTTGACACTGAAGCTTTCTTT. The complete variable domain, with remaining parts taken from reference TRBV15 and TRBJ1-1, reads DAMVIQNPRYQVTQFGKPVTLSCSQTLNHNVMYWYQQKSSQAPKLLFHYYDKDFNNEADTPDNFQSRRPNTSFCFLDIRSPGLGDTAMYLCATSRETFDTEAFFGQGTRLTVV.

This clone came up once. The CDR3 is CATSRDRVLNYGYTF. CDR3 in DNA: TGTGCCACCAGCAGAGACAGGGTCCTGAACTATGGCTACACCTTC. This rearrangement joins TRBV15 to TRBJ1-2; perhaps TRBD1 as D (5 bases). The V end lost 0 bases, the J end lost 2 bases, and 10 bases lay between the germline ends. This CDR3 spans 15 amino acids. Per germline, CDR1 LNHNV and CDR2 YYDKDF (reference sequence).

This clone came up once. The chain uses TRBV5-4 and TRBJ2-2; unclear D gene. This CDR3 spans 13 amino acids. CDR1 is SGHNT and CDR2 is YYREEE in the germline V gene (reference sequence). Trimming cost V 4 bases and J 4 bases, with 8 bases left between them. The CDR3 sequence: CASSVGSTGELFF. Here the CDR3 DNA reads TGTGCCAGCAGCGTAGGGTCCACCGGGGAGCTGTTTTTT.

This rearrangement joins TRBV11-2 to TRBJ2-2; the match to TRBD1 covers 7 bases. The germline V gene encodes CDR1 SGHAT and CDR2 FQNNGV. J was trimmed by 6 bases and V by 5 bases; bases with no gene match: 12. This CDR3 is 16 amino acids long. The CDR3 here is CASSQAGGLYPGELFF. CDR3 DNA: TGTGCCAGCAGCCAGGCAGGGGGATTATATCCCGGGGAGCTGTTTTTT.

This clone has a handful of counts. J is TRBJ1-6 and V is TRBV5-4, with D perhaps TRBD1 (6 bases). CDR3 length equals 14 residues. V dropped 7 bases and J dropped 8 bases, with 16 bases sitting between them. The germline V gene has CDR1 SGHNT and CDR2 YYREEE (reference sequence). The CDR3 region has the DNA TGTGCCAGCCGACAGGCAGTTGGGGATTCACCCCTCCACTTT. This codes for CASRQAVGDSPLHF.